The 26 T cell receptor beta chains presented below share a single source sample, sequenced in a study of blood T cell repertoires in COVID-19 (dated by TCRdb to 2020 to 2022). The library was made by the immunoSEQ multiplex PCR assay. The table was pulled from immuneACCESS by TCRdb, which kept in-frame rearrangements only. Such tables lose some clones; where checked, under half of the loss comes from unresolved V genes, and the rest has no known cause. Across this sample there are tens of thousands of clones, with 80% to 90% seen only once. The ten largest clonotypes hold around 5.3% of the sample. Input material: peripheral blood. The source of these receptors is a woman aged 55-69 years with acute or convalescent COVID-19.

Notes on this clone: Other DNA sequences in the same sample also yield this CDR3. The gene calls are TRBV30 and TRBJ2-3, with TRBD2 matching 12 bases. Per germline, CDR1 GTSNPN and CDR2 SVGIG (reference sequence). The CDR3 is 15 residues long. J lost 6 bases, V lost 1 base, and 5 bases had no gene match. The CDR3 DNA is TGTGCCTGGAGTGAACTAGCGGGGGGAAGGGATACGCAGTATTTT. This translates into CAWSELAGGRDTQYF.

The V and J genes are TRBV10-2 and TRBJ2-7; 9 bases match TRBD1. The V gene's germline CDR1 is WSHSY and CDR2 SAAADI. The CDR3 consists of 15 residues. Losses at the gene ends were 0 bases for V and 6 bases for J; bases not matched to a gene: 6. The CDR3 DNA reads TGCGCCAGCAGTGAGTCAAGGACAGGGGATTCCGAGCAGTACTTC. Amino acids: CASSESRTGDSEQYF.

This chain joins TRBV6-5 and TRBJ1-2, with 9 bases aligning to TRBD1. The V gene end was trimmed by 0 bases and the J gene end by 3 bases; junction bases not matched to a gene: 2. The CDR3 is made up of 15 amino acids. Germline CDR1 reads MNHEY; CDR2 reads SVGAGI. CDR3 sequence reads: CASSYSDRGYYGYTF. In DNA, the CDR3 is TGTGCCAGCAGTTACTCGGACAGGGGCTACTATGGCTACACCTTC.

This clone has a handful of counts. The J gene is TRBJ2-3, the V gene TRBV1; the listed D gene, TRBD2, was not tested against the DNA. TRBV1 constitutes a pseudogene. The CDR3 contains 19 residues. The CDR3 DNA sequence: TGCACCAGCAGCCAAGATATCGATCCCTATTTGGCGGGAGGATGGACGCAGTATTTT. This sequence encodes CTSSQDIDPYLAGGWTQYF.

V gene TRBV12-5 combines with J gene TRBJ1-1; no clear D gene. The V gene lost 2 bases and the J gene lost 2 bases, with 6 bases spanning the gap. Germline CDR1 LGHNT, CDR2 FRNRAP. The CDR3 runs to 13 residues. The CDR3 region is CASGLTLNTEAFF. CDR3 in DNA: TGTGCTAGTGGTTTGACCCTAAACACTGAAGCTTTCTTT.

This clone was detected a few times. This chain uses TRBV6-5 with TRBJ1-2; no firm D call. With 2 bases removed from V and 0 bases from J, the gap between germline ends came to 10 bases. Looked up from germline, CDR1 is MNHEY and CDR2 is SVGAGI. The CDR3 contains 15 residues. The DNA of the CDR3 is TGTGCCAGCAGTTACATCGTCACAGCTAACTATGGCTACACCTTC. This translates into CASSYIVTANYGYTF.

This sequence joins TRBV7-2 and TRBJ1-2, with TRBD1 matching 12 bases. Germline values: CDR1 SGHTA, CDR2 FQGNSA. V lost 4 bases and J lost 5; bases outside the gene matches: 11. The CDR3 totals 17 residues. The CDR3 nucleotides read TGTGCCAGCAGCTCTTCCGGGACAGGGGGCGCCTATTATGGCTACACCTTC. Translating it yields CASSSSGTGGAYYGYTF.

The chain couples TRBV2 to TRBJ1-5; no definite D call. V was trimmed by 5 bases and J by 5 bases, leaving 4 bases between them. Per the germline V gene, CDR1 is SNHLY and CDR2 is FYNNEI. This CDR3 is 11 amino acids long. CDR3 in DNA: TGTGCCAGCAGTATCGATCAGCCCCAGCATTTT. Translation: CASSIDQPQHF.

The chain recombines TRBV4-2 with TRBJ1-2; D is unresolved. Trimming stripped 0 bases from V and 0 bases from J, with 8 bases between. Germline CDR1 reads LGHNA; CDR2 reads YNFKEQ. This CDR3 is 15 amino acids long. The CDR3 spells CASSQDSIANYGYTF. The CDR3 DNA is TGTGCCAGCAGCCAAGATAGCATAGCTAACTATGGCTACACCTTC.

The chain carries TRBV19 and TRBJ2-7, with D unresolved. Trimming stripped 1 base from V and 0 bases from J, with 10 bases between. Per the germline V gene, CDR1 is LNHDA and CDR2 is SQIVND (reference sequence). This CDR3 region has 15 residues. Written as DNA, the CDR3 is TGTGCCAGTAGTATAGCGGCGGCTAGCTCCTACGAGCAGTACTTC. Its protein is CASSIAAASSYEQYF.

The chain carries TRBV4-1 and TRBJ1-1; 7 bases line up with TRBD1. The CDR3 consists of 16 residues. Germline V gene sequence: CDR1 MGHRA, CDR2 YSYEKL. V was clipped by 4 bases and J by 5 bases; unmatched bases: 13. The CDR3 here is CASSRQGLGGETEAFF. CDR3 in DNA: TGCGCCAGCAGCCGACAGGGATTAGGGGGTGAAACTGAAGCTTTCTTT.

The gene calls are TRBV7-9 and TRBJ1-4; D remains ambiguous. The CDR3 extends over 13 amino acids. CDR1 is SEHNR and CDR2 is FQNEAQ in the germline V gene (reference sequence). The V gene lost 4 bases and the J gene lost 5 bases, with 8 bases spanning the gap. CDR3 bases: TGTGCCAGCAGCTCAGGCTGGAATGAAAAACTGTTTTTT. Translated, it gives CASSSGWNEKLFF.

Concerning this clone: At one end, the junction sequence differs from germline, possibly due to a read error. This sequence joins TRBV6-5 and TRBJ1-1, with no clear D. The length of the CDR3 is 15 residues. CDR1 MNHEY and CDR2 SVGAGI come from the germline V gene. The DNA of the CDR3 is TGTGCCAGCATTTACGGTGCCTTAACGGTAGCTGAAGCTTTCTTT. This encodes CASIYGALTVAEAFF.

The chain carries TRBV19 and TRBJ1-1; D remains unclear. Germline CDR1 LNHDA, CDR2 SQIVND (reference sequence). Trimming cost V 6 bases and J 2 bases, with 13 bases left between them. This CDR3 has 14 residues. The CDR3 spells CASSSDRVNTEAFF. The CDR3 coding sequence is TGTGCCAGTAGCTCTGACCGGGTAAACACTGAAGCTTTCTTT.

Of note for this clone: A read error may account for a junction end that differs from germline. The chain couples TRBV4-1 to TRBJ2-6; TRBD1 matches at 12 bases. Germline CDR1 is MGHRA and CDR2 is YSYEKL. The CDR3 length is 20 residues. Here the CDR3 reads CASSPRDRGLSRSGADVLTF. The CDR3 DNA follows: TGCGCCAGCAGCCCCCGGGACAGGGGGCTGTCCCGCTCTGGGGCCGACGTCCTGACTTTC.

The chain uses TRBV4-2 and TRBJ2-7; possible D gene TRBD1, 5 bases. The CDR3 is made up of 11 amino acids. Germline loops: CDR1 LGHNA, CDR2 YNFKEQ. V lost 0 bases to trimming and J lost 10 bases, with 7 bases between them. The CDR3 protein is CASSQDQGQYF. DNA of the CDR3: TGTGCCAGCAGCCAAGATCAGGGACAGTACTTC.

CDR3 nucleotides: TGTGCCAGCAGCTTAGTGCGACAGGGAGCGTTCTTT. It yields the protein CASSLVRQGAFF. This rearrangement joins TRBV11-2 to TRBJ1-1, with 7 bases matching TRBD1. J gave up 14 bases and V 1 base, and 7 bases lay outside the gene matches. Germline CDR1 SGHAT, CDR2 FQNNGV. This CDR3 has 12 residues.

The J gene is TRBJ1-2, the V gene TRBV7-9; 10 bases map to TRBD1. This CDR3 has 15 amino acids. Germline V CDR1 and CDR2: SEHNR, FQNEAQ (reference sequence). With 5 bases clipped from V and 6 bases from J, the junction kept 9 bases outside the gene matches. CDR3 in amino acids: CASSPSIDRGHGYTF. The CDR3 DNA reads as TGTGCCAGCAGCCCCAGTATCGACAGGGGGCATGGCTACACCTTC. Variable domain in full (rest from reference TRBV7-9 and TRBJ1-2): DTGVSQNPRHKITKRGQNVTFRCDPISEHNRLYWYRQTLGQGPEFLTYFQNEAQLEKSRLLSDRFSAERPKGSFSTLEIQRTEQGDSAMYLCASSPSIDRGHGYTFGSGTRLTVV.

The V and J genes are TRBV19 and TRBJ1-3, with 8 bases matching TRBD1. J was trimmed by 3 bases and V by 1 base; bases with no gene match: 2. Germline assignment: CDR1 LNHDA and CDR2 SQIVND (reference sequence). The CDR3 sequence is 15 residues long. CDR3 residues: CASSIAGGVGNTIYF. CDR3 DNA: TGTGCCAGTAGTATAGCAGGGGGCGTTGGAAACACCATATATTTT.

The chain recombines TRBV19 with TRBJ2-5; 8 bases are shared with TRBD1. Trimming removed 1 base from V and 5 bases from J; junction bases left unmatched: 6. The CDR3 is 15 amino acids. The germline gives CDR1 LNHDA, CDR2 SQIVND (reference sequence). The CDR3 region is CASSIARGLRETQYF. Here the CDR3 DNA reads TGTGCCAGTAGTATAGCCAGGGGGCTGAGGGAGACCCAGTACTTC.

This clone has only one observation. The chain links TRBV29-1 to TRBJ1-3; possible D gene TRBD1, 5 bases. CDR1 and CDR2 (germline): SQVTM, ANQGSEA. The CDR3 runs to 14 residues. The V and J ends lost 4 bases and 0 bases respectively, with 10 bases between them. The CDR3 reads CSVAQDYSGNTIYF. CDR3 sequence (DNA): TGCAGCGTTGCACAGGACTACTCTGGAAACACCATATATTTT.

This chain joins TRBV29-1 and TRBJ2-7; 13 nucleotides match TRBD2. The V gene's germline CDR1 is SQVTM and CDR2 ANQGSEA. The CDR3 runs to 14 residues. V dropped 6 bases and J dropped 2; count of bases not matched to a gene: 4. CDR3 coding DNA: TGCAGCGTAAATGGACTAGCGGGAGCCTACGAGCAGTACTTC. Translation gives CSVNGLAGAYEQYF.

In this sample, this clone turned up a few times. This rearrangement joins TRBV5-5 to TRBJ2-7; D gene uncertain. The CDR3 spans 13 residues. With 1 base removed from V and 3 bases from J, the gap between germline ends came to 8 bases. CDR1 is SGHKS and CDR2 is YYEKEE in the germline V gene (reference sequence). The chain's CDR3 is CASSLIGNYEQYF. DNA of the CDR3: TGTGCCAGCAGCTTGATCGGTAACTACGAGCAGTACTTC.

The rearrangement joins TRBV19 to TRBJ2-3, with TRBD2 matching over 11 bases. The CDR3 contains 15 residues. The trim removed 3 bases at V and 4 bases at J, leaving 3 bases unmatched. CDR1 is LNHDA and CDR2 is SQIVND in the germline V gene (reference sequence). CDR3: CASSMTSGAPDTQYF. The CDR3 DNA sequence: TGTGCCAGTAGTATGACTAGCGGGGCACCAGATACGCAGTATTTT.

The V call is TRBV5-8, the J call TRBJ1-2, with 9 positions matching TRBD1. Germline CDR1 and CDR2: SGHTS and YDEGEE. The CDR3 extends over 15 amino acids. Trimming took 2 bases from V and 0 from J; bases not matched to a gene: 2. The CDR3 region has the DNA TGTGCCAGCAGCTTCCGACAGGGGGCTAACTATGGCTACACCTTC. Amino acids: CASSFRQGANYGYTF.

V is TRBV6-1 and J is TRBJ1-5; tentatively, D is TRBD1 (5 bases). V gave up 2 bases and J gave up 1 base, with 9 bases separating them. CDR1 MNHNS and CDR2 SASEGT come from the germline V gene. There are 15 residues in the CDR3. The CDR3 is CASSEQGLSNQPQHF. The CDR3 DNA follows: TGTGCCAGCAGTGAACAGGGTTTGAGCAATCAGCCCCAGCATTTT.